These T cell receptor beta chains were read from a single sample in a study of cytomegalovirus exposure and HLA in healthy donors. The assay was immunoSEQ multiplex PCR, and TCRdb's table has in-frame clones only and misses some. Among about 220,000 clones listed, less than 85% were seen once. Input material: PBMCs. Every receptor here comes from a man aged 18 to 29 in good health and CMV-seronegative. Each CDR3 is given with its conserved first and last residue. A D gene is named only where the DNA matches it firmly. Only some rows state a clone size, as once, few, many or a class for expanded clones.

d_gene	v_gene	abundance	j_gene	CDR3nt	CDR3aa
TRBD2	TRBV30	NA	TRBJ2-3	TGTGCCTGGGATGGACCTAGCGGGAAAAGCACAGATACGCAGTATTTT	CAWDGPSGKSTDTQYF
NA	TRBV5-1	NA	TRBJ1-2	TGCGCCAGCAGCTTGGCCCGGGGTTTGGACTATGGCTACACCTTC	CASSLARGLDYGYTF
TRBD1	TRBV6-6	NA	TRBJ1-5	TGTGCCACCTGGGACAGTAGCAATCAGCCCCAGCATTTT	CATWDSSNQPQHF
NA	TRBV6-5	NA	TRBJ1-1	TGTGCCAGCCGGGGTCCGAACACTGAAGCTTTCTTT	CASRGPNTEAFF
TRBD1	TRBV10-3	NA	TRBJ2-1	TGTGCCACCGTTAGGGGGGACAGGGTGGGGAATGAGCAGTTCTTC	CATVRGDRVGNEQFF
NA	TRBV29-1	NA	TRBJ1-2	TGCAGCGTTGAAGTCCCTTCTAACTATGGCTACACCTTC	CSVEVPSNYGYTF
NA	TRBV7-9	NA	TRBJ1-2	TGTGCCAGCAGCCCTGGACTTTTCTATGGCTACACCTTC	CASSPGLFYGYTF
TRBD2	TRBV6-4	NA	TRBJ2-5	TGTGCCAGCAGTAACCCGGGACTAGCAGAAGAACGTAAAGAGACCCAGTACTTC	CASSNPGLAEERKETQYF
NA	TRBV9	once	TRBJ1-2	TGTGCCAGCAGCGTAGCTCCGGACAGCTATGGCTACACCTTC	CASSVAPDSYGYTF
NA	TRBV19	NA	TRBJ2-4	TGTGCCAGTAGTCAAATCGGAGGGATAGCCAAAAACATTCAGTACTTC	CASSQIGGIAKNIQYF
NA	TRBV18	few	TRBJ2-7	TGTGCCAGCTCACCCAACTACGAGCAGTACTTC	CASSPNYEQYF
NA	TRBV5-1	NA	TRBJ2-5	TGCGCCAGCAGCTTGGCCGCAGGGGGGCGAGAGACCCAGTACTTC	CASSLAAGGRETQYF
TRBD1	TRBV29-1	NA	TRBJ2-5	TGCAGCTCCACCGGGACAGGGGGCAGGACGGAGACCCAGTACTTC	CSSTGTGGRTETQYF
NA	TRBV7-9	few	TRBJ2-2	TGTTCCAGCAGCTTTAGCACCGGGGAGCTGTTTTTT	CSSSFSTGELFF
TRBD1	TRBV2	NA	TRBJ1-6	TGTGCCAGCAGCGCATGGGACAGGTCGCGCGGTTCACCCCTCCACTTT	CASSAWDRSRGSPLHF
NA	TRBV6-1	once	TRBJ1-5	TGTGCCAGCCTACAGGCGGGGAAGCAGCCCCAGCATTTT	CASLQAGKQPQHF
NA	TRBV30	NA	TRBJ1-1	TGTGCCGGGCGTATATTCACTGAAGCTTTCTTT	CAGRIFTEAFF
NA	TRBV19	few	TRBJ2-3	TGTGCCAGTAGTATCGGTCCACCTATCAATACGCAGTATTTT	CASSIGPPINTQYF
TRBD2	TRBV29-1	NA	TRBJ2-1	TGCAGCGTCTCCGGGACTAGTATATCCTACAATGAGCAGTTCTTC	CSVSGTSISYNEQFF
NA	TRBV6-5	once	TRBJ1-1	TGTGCCAGCAGTGGGGACAAGAACACTGAAGCTTTCTTT	CASSGDKNTEAFF
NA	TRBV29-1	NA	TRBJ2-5	TGCAGCGTTGGGGTACAGGGTAGGGAGACCCAGTACTTC	CSVGVQGRETQYF
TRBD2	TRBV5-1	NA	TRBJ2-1	TGCGCCAGCAGCTTGGTCACTAGCGGGTCCTACAATGAGCAGTTCTTC	CASSLVTSGSYNEQFF
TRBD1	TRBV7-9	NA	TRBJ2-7	TGTGCCAGCAGCTTACTCCCAGGACAGGCCGAGCAGTACTTC	CASSLLPGQAEQYF
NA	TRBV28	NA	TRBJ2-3	TGTGCCAGCAGTTTGCGAGGCGGCACAGATACGCAGTATTTT	CASSLRGGTDTQYF
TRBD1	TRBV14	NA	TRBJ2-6	TGTGCCAGCAGCCCGGACAGGGCTGGGGCCAACGTCCTGACTTTC	CASSPDRAGANVLTF
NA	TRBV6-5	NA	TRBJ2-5	TGTGCCAGCAGTCCCATTTCGGCGGGGCAAGAGACCCAGTACTTC	CASSPISAGQETQYF
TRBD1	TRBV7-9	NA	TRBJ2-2	TGTGCCAGCAGCCGAGGACAGGGTCAAGTCACCGGGGAGCTGTTTTTT	CASSRGQGQVTGELFF
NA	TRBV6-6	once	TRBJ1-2	TGTGCCAGCAGTTACTCCGACAGGAATGGCTACACCTTC	CASSYSDRNGYTF
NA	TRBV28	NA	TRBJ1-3	TGTGCCAGCAGTGGGAGCTACTCTGGAAACACCATATATTTT	CASSGSYSGNTIYF
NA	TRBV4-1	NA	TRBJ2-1	TGCGCCAGCAGCCAAGATCCCGGGAGTATCTACAATGAGCAGTTCTTC	CASSQDPGSIYNEQFF
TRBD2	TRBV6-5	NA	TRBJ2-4	TGTGCCAGCAACTTCGCGACTAGCGGAAAAAACATTCAGTACTTC	CASNFATSGKNIQYF
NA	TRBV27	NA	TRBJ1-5	TGTGCCAGCAGTTTATTGGGCGATCAGCCCCAGCATTTT	CASSLLGDQPQHF
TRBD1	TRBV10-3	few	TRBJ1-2	TGTGCCATCAGGTCCCAGGGCAGGGGGGAAGGCTACACCTTC	CAIRSQGRGEGYTF
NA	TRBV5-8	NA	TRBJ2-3	TGTGCCAGCAGCCCAGGGTACCTTGAGGATACGCAGTATTTT	CASSPGYLEDTQYF
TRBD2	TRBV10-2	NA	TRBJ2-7	TGCGCCAGCAGGCCCAGCGGGAAAGACGAGCAGTACTTC	CASRPSGKDEQYF
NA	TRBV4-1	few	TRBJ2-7	TGCGCCAGCAGCCAAGGGGGTGGGAGTACCCTAGGGCTCTCCTACGAGCAGTACTTC	CASSQGGGSTLGLSYEQYF
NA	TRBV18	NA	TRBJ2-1	TGTGCCAGCTCACCACCCAATAATATACAGAACAATGAGCAGTTCTTC	CASSPPNNIQNNEQFF
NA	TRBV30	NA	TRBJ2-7	TGTGCCTGGAGGCTTTCAGGGTCTTACGAGCAGTACTTC	CAWRLSGSYEQYF
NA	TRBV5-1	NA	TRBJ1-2	TGCGCCAGCAGCTTGGGCGGCGAAAACTATGGCTACACCTTC	CASSLGGENYGYTF
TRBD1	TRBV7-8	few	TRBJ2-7	TGTGCCAGCAGCTTAGTGGGACAGGCAGGCGGGCAGTACTTC	CASSLVGQAGGQYF
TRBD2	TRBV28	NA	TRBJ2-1	TGTGCCAGCAGCACACGCCTAGCGGGAGTGGACAATGAGCAGTTCTTC	CASSTRLAGVDNEQFF
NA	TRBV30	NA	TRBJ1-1	TGTGCCTGGAGTGTCGGGCGGGGGATTTCGGTCACTGAAGCTTTCTTT	CAWSVGRGISVTEAFF
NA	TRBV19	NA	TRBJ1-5	TGTGCCAGTAGGAGGACAGTTAGCAATCAGCCCCAGCATTTT	CASRRTVSNQPQHF
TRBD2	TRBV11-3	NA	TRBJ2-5	TGTGCCAGCAGCTTAGGTTCTAGCGGGCAAGAGACCCAGTACTTC	CASSLGSSGQETQYF
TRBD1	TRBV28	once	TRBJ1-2	TGTGCCAGCAGTTCCCCGGGACAGTCCTATGGCTACACCTTC	CASSSPGQSYGYTF